Listed below are T cell receptor beta chains from one sample, sequenced in a study of low-dose radiotherapy and immunotherapy resistance in tumors. TCRdb processed the reads anew with MiXCR; each CDR3 protein has one entry. This sample has around 80,000 distinct CDR3 sequences, with about 19% found just once. This specimen was PBMCs, taken before treatment. The receptor source for this set is a male donor with prostate cancer. Each CDR3 is given with its conserved first and last residue. A D gene is named only where the DNA matches it firmly. The size of a clone is reported for some rows only, either as once, few or many, or as a class for expanded clones.

cdr3_nt: TGTGCCAGTAGTGGCGTTGCATTGGAGACCCAGTACTTC; cdr3_aa: CASSGVALETQYF; v_call: TRBV19; j_call: TRBJ2-5; d_call: -; clone_size: many
cdr3_nt: TGTGCCAGCAGCTTGGTTCGGGGTTTCCATGAGCAGTTCTTC; cdr3_aa: CASSLVRGFHEQFF; v_call: TRBV5-4; j_call: TRBJ2-1; d_call: -; clone_size: many
cdr3_nt: TGTGCCAGCAGTGCGACAGATACGCAGTATTTT; cdr3_aa: CASSATDTQYF; v_call: TRBV6-2/TRBV6-3; j_call: TRBJ2-3; d_call: -; clone_size: many
cdr3_nt: TGTGCCAGCAGCTTAGAACAGGGTATACAAGCTTTCTTT; cdr3_aa: CASSLEQGIQAFF; v_call: TRBV7-9; j_call: TRBJ1-1; d_call: -; clone_size: many
cdr3_nt: TGTGCCAGCAGCTCATCAGTACAGGGGATCCCAAGCACTGAAGCTTTCTTT; cdr3_aa: CASSSSVQGIPSTEAFF; v_call: TRBV28; j_call: TRBJ1-1; d_call: TRBD1; clone_size: many
cdr3_nt: TGTGCCAGCAGCCCAACAGGGGTCTATGGCTACACCTTC; cdr3_aa: CASSPTGVYGYTF; v_call: TRBV5-6; j_call: TRBJ1-2; d_call: TRBD1; clone_size: many
cdr3_nt: TGTGCCAGCAGTACCCGACAACGTCCCTACGAGCAGTACTTC; cdr3_aa: CASSTRQRPYEQYF; v_call: TRBV6-2/TRBV6-3; j_call: TRBJ2-7; d_call: -; clone_size: -
cdr3_nt: TGTGCCAGCAGCTTAGTCCGGGGGGCCCACGAGCAGTACTTC; cdr3_aa: CASSLVRGAHEQYF; v_call: TRBV11-2; j_call: TRBJ2-7; d_call: -; clone_size: many
cdr3_nt: TGTGCCAGCAGCGCCCGACTAGCGGGGGGCTTTACAGATACGCAGTATTTT; cdr3_aa: CASSARLAGGFTDTQYF; v_call: TRBV7-6; j_call: TRBJ2-3; d_call: TRBD2; clone_size: many
cdr3_nt: TGTGCCAGCAGTTACGACACGCCCGGGACGCCCTACAATGAGCAGTTCTTC; cdr3_aa: CASSYDTPGTPYNEQFF; v_call: TRBV6-5; j_call: TRBJ2-1; d_call: -; clone_size: -
cdr3_nt: TGTGCCAGCACCCATAACCACGAGCAGTACTTC; cdr3_aa: CASTHNHEQYF; v_call: TRBV6-6; j_call: TRBJ2-7; d_call: -; clone_size: many
cdr3_nt: TGTGCCAGTAGTATCGGGGGGGGCAGAGAGACCCAGTACTTC; cdr3_aa: CASSIGGGRETQYF; v_call: TRBV19; j_call: TRBJ2-5; d_call: TRBD2; clone_size: many
cdr3_nt: TGTGCCAGCAGTTACAAGGGACCAAACTATGGCTACACCTTC; cdr3_aa: CASSYKGPNYGYTF; v_call: TRBV6-5; j_call: TRBJ1-2; d_call: -; clone_size: many
cdr3_nt: TGTGCCAGCAGCCAAGAGGGGGGGAACACTGAAGCTTTCTTT; cdr3_aa: CASSQEGGNTEAFF; v_call: TRBV3-1; j_call: TRBJ1-1; d_call: -; clone_size: many
cdr3_nt: TGTGCCATCCGGACTAGCGGGAGTTTAGATGAGCAGTTCTTC; cdr3_aa: CAIRTSGSLDEQFF; v_call: TRBV10-3; j_call: TRBJ2-1; d_call: TRBD2; clone_size: many
cdr3_nt: TGTGCCAGTAGTCTCGGACAGGGCGTCGGAACCGGGGAGCTGTTTTTT; cdr3_aa: CASSLGQGVGTGELFF; v_call: TRBV19; j_call: TRBJ2-2; d_call: TRBD1; clone_size: many
cdr3_nt: TGTGCCAGTAGTATAAACAGCGGGAGGGCCCGTGAGCAGTTCTTC; cdr3_aa: CASSINSGRAREQFF; v_call: TRBV19; j_call: TRBJ2-1; d_call: TRBD2; clone_size: many
cdr3_nt: TGTGCCAGCAGTTATACAGGGGTCCTCTTCGGCACCGGGGAGCTGTTTTTT; cdr3_aa: CASSYTGVLFGTGELFF; v_call: TRBV27; j_call: TRBJ2-2; d_call: TRBD1; clone_size: many
cdr3_nt: TGTGCCAGCAGTTACTCCGACAACGGACTGTTTTTT; cdr3_aa: CASSYSDNGLFF; v_call: TRBV6-6; j_call: TRBJ1-4; d_call: -; clone_size: -
cdr3_nt: TGTGCCACCAGCAGAGATCGATGGGACACTGAAGCTTTCTTT; cdr3_aa: CATSRDRWDTEAFF; v_call: TRBV15; j_call: TRBJ1-1; d_call: -; clone_size: many
cdr3_nt: TGTGCCAGTGGGGGCCGGGACTATGACAATGAGCAGTTCTTC; cdr3_aa: CASGGRDYDNEQFF; v_call: TRBV2; j_call: TRBJ2-1; d_call: -; clone_size: many
cdr3_nt: TGTGCCAGCACGGGACTCCTCAATGAGCAGTTCTTC; cdr3_aa: CASTGLLNEQFF; v_call: TRBV6-6; j_call: TRBJ2-1; d_call: -; clone_size: few
cdr3_nt: TGCGCCAGCAGCCAAGCTCCCACAGAGGTCCTCTATGGCTACACCTTC; cdr3_aa: CASSQAPTEVLYGYTF; v_call: TRBV4-3; j_call: TRBJ1-2; d_call: -; clone_size: many
cdr3_nt: TGTGCCACCAGCAGCGGGACAGGGGGTTTTCAGCCCCAGCATTTT; cdr3_aa: CATSSGTGGFQPQHF; v_call: TRBV15; j_call: TRBJ1-5; d_call: TRBD1; clone_size: many
cdr3_nt: TGTGCCAGCAGTTTCAGGTCCCATCTCTCTGGCTACACCTTC; cdr3_aa: CASSFRSHLSGYTF; v_call: TRBV28; j_call: TRBJ1-2; d_call: -; clone_size: -
cdr3_nt: TGTGCCATCAGTGCCTCCGGAGGGGCCGGGGAGACCCAGTACTTC; cdr3_aa: CAISASGGAGETQYF; v_call: TRBV10-3; j_call: TRBJ2-5; d_call: -; clone_size: many
cdr3_nt: TGTGCCAGCAGTTACCCGGGACAGGCTACTAATGAAAAACTGTTTTTT; cdr3_aa: CASSYPGQATNEKLFF; v_call: TRBV28; j_call: TRBJ1-4; d_call: TRBD1; clone_size: many
cdr3_nt: TGTGCCAGTAACACCATGGCGACAGAGAGCTATGGCTACACCTTC; cdr3_aa: CASNTMATESYGYTF; v_call: TRBV19; j_call: TRBJ1-2; d_call: -; clone_size: -